The next 16 T cell receptor beta chains were all read from a single sample in a study of blood T cell repertoires in COVID-19 (TCRdb year 2020). Libraries were constructed by the immunoSEQ multiplex PCR assay. TCRdb mirrors the immuneACCESS table, restricted to in-frame sequences. Some clones are absent from its copies; in checked studies, under half trace to an unresolved V gene, and the reason for the others is unknown. The sample table contains roughly 180,000 clones; only one count was recorded for less than 85% of them. Roughly 8% of the sample lies in the top ten. Sequenced material: peripheral blood. The receptors stem from a woman aged 55-69 years with COVID-19, enrolled during active disease.

V is TRBV6-2 or TRBV6-3 and J is TRBJ2-2, with D possibly being TRBD1 (5 bases). The CDR3 sequence is 13 residues long. Germline values: CDR1 MNHEY, CDR2 SVGEGT. V lost 3 bases and J 7 bases, leaving 9 bases between the germline ends. For the CDR3, the DNA is TGTGCCAGCAGTTATACAGGCTTCGGGGAGCTGTTTTTT. Encoded protein: CASSYTGFGELFF.

CDR3 protein: CASRGTGFLYGYTF. The CDR3 bases are TGTGCCAGCAGGGGGACAGGTTTCCTCTATGGCTACACCTTC. The genes are TRBV6-5 and TRBJ1-2; 8 bases fit TRBD1. The CDR3 runs 14 residues. J gave up 4 bases and V 6 bases, and 7 bases lay outside the gene matches. CDR1 MNHEY and CDR2 SVGAGI come from the germline V gene.

The rearrangement links TRBV18 to TRBJ1-2; D perhaps matches TRBD1 (5 bases). CDR3 size: 17 residues. Germline V CDR1 and CDR2: KGHSH, LQKENI. V lost 3 bases and J 0 bases, leaving 17 bases between the germline ends. CDR3 DNA: TGTGCCAGCTCACCCGCGTGGGGCGACCGTCCTAACTATGGCTACACCTTC. Translated: CASSPAWGDRPNYGYTF. The full variable domain, completed using reference TRBV18 and TRBJ1-2, is NAGVMQNPRHLVRRRGQEARLRCSPMKGHSHVYWYRQLPEEGLKFMVYLQKENIIDESGMPKERFSAEFPKEGPSILRIQQVVRGDSAAYFCASSPAWGDRPNYGYTFGSGTRLTVV.

CDR3 nucleotides: TGTGCCAGCAGCTCAACTGGGACTACACGGGAGCAGTTCTTC. Protein sequence: CASSSTGTTREQFF. The chain uses TRBV7-3 and TRBJ2-1, with 7 bases matching TRBD2. The length of the CDR3 is 14 residues. Germline V gene sequence: CDR1 SGHTA, CDR2 FQGTGA. Trimming took 4 bases from V and 10 from J; bases not matched to a gene: 10.

In this sample, this clone turned up many times. The J gene is TRBJ2-1, the V gene TRBV15; TRBD2 aligns across 9 bases. V gave up 5 bases and J gave up 8 bases; unmatched junction bases: 7. Germline CDR1 LNHNV, CDR2 YYDKDF (reference sequence). The CDR3 spans 14 residues. This CDR3 reads CATSYRGGADEQFF. CDR3 DNA: TGTGCCACCAGCTACCGCGGGGGGGCCGATGAGCAGTTCTTC.

V usage is TRBV9 and J usage is TRBJ1-2; D may be TRBD1 (5 bases). V gave up 0 bases and J gave up 6 bases, with 9 bases separating them. The CDR3 length is 13 residues. Germline values: CDR1 SGDLS, CDR2 YYNGEE. CDR3 DNA: TGTGCCAGCAGCGTAGAGGGGTATAATGGCTACACCTTC. Translating it yields CASSVEGYNGYTF.

This clone was seen a single time. The chain recombines TRBV7-9 with TRBJ2-2; 9 bases align to TRBD1. J gave up 3 bases and V 5 bases, and 4 bases lay outside the gene matches. CDR1 and CDR2 from the germline V gene are SEHNR and FQNEAQ (reference sequence). The CDR3 has 15 amino acids. CDR3 amino acids: CASSQRDRDTGELFF. The CDR3 DNA sequence: TGTGCCAGCAGCCAACGGGACAGGGACACCGGGGAGCTGTTTTTT.

The CDR3 reads CASTSPGQGAYEQYF. CDR3 nucleotides: TGTGCCAGCACCAGCCCGGGACAGGGGGCCTACGAGCAGTACTTC. The chain carries TRBV6-6 and TRBJ2-7; the match to TRBD1 covers 11 bases. CDR1 and CDR2 from the germline V gene are MNHNY and SVGAGI (reference sequence). Germline trimming cut 7 bases from V and 2 bases from J; bases unmatched to any gene: 7. The CDR3 covers 15 residues.

The chain has TRBV7-2 and TRBJ2-3; TRBD1 might be the D (5 bases). CDR1 and CDR2 (germline): SGHTA, FQGNSA. The CDR3 totals 12 residues. V shed 3 bases and J shed 4 bases, with 5 bases lying between them. CDR3 region: CASSLTADTQYF. DNA for the CDR3: TGTGCCAGCAGCTTGACAGCAGATACGCAGTATTTT.

The rearrangement joins TRBV6-5 to TRBJ2-7, with 8 bases lining up with TRBD1. After removal of 6 bases from V and 0 bases from J, the junction contained 4 bases not matched to a gene. The CDR3 length is 14 residues. CDR1 is MNHEY, CDR2 SVGAGI, per germline. CDR3 sequence reads: CASRQGGSSYEQYF. The CDR3 DNA reads as TGTGCCAGCAGACAGGGGGGTAGCTCCTACGAGCAGTACTTC.

The rearrangement joins TRBV5-1 to TRBJ2-2, with unresolved D. Trimming pared 0 bases from V and 5 bases from J, leaving 5 bases between. There are 13 residues in the CDR3. Germline CDR1 and CDR2: SGHRS and YFSETQ. As DNA, the CDR3 is TGCGCCAGCAGCTTGGGGCCTACCGGGGAGCTGTTTTTT. Amino acids: CASSLGPTGELFF.

This clone was observed a handful of times. In DNA form, the CDR3 reads TGTGCCACCAGCAGAGATTGGAACAGGGTGGATGAGCAGTTCTTC. This gives the protein CATSRDWNRVDEQFF. The chain carries TRBV15 and TRBJ2-1, with a tentative D call TRBD1 (6 bases). The CDR3 contains 15 residues. Germline CDR1 reads LNHNV; CDR2 reads YYDKDF (reference sequence). Trimming pared 0 bases from V and 8 bases from J, leaving 14 bases between.

The chain employs TRBV6-5 and TRBJ2-2; D not certain. Trimming took off 10 bases at V and 5 bases at J, with 11 bases between the two ends. This CDR3 is built from 12 residues. Germline values: CDR1 MNHEY, CDR2 SVGAGI. The CDR3 reads CATSGLTGELFF. The CDR3 nucleotides read TGTGCCACCTCAGGATTGACCGGGGAGCTGTTTTTT.

This clone has only a few counts. This chain uses TRBV3-1 (or the pseudogene TRBV3-2) with TRBJ2-5; D remains ambiguous. CDR1 and CDR2 (germline): LGHDT, YNNKEL (reference sequence). This CDR3 is 13 amino acids long. Trimming cost V 0 bases and J 7 bases, with 9 bases left between them. In DNA, the CDR3 is TGTGCCAGCAGCCAAGAGGGTCCGGGGACCCAGTACTTC. It yields the protein CASSQEGPGTQYF.

The J gene is TRBJ2-3, the V gene TRBV5-4, with D possibly TRBD2 on 6 matching bases. Germline assignment: CDR1 SGHNT and CDR2 YYREEE (reference sequence). V gave up 3 bases and J gave up 0 bases, with 14 bases separating them. This CDR3 is built from 16 residues. The DNA for the CDR3 is TGTGCCAGCAGCTCGGGAGTGAGTAGGAGCACAGATACGCAGTATTTT. It specifies CASSSGVSRSTDTQYF.

This clone came up a few times. This rearrangement joins TRBV27 to TRBJ1-1; D uncertain. Germline V gene sequence: CDR1 MNHEY, CDR2 SMNVEV (reference sequence). This CDR3 has 15 amino acids. Trimming stripped 4 bases from V and 1 base from J, with 13 bases between. In nucleotides, the CDR3 is TGTGCCAGCAGTTCACCACTGGCAGGGAACACTGAAGCTTTCTTT. Its translation: CASSSPLAGNTEAFF.